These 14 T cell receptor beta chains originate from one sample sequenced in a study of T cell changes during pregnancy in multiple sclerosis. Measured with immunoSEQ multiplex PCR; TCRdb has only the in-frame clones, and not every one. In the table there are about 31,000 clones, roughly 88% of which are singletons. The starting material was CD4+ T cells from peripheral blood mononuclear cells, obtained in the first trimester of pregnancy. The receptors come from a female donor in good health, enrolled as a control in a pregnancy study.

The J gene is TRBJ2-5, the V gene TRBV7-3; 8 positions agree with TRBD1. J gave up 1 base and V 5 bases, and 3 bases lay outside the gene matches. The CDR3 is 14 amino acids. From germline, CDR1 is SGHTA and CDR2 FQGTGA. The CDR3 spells CASSQTGGQETQYF. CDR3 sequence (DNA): TGTGCCAGCAGCCAAACAGGGGGCCAAGAGACCCAGTACTTC. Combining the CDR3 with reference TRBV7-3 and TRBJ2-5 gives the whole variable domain GAGVSQTPSNKVTEKGKYVELRCDPISGHTALYWYRQSLGQGPEFLIYFQGTGAADDSGLPNDRFFAVRPEGSVSTLKIQRTERGDSAVYLCASSQTGGQETQYFGPGTRLLVL.

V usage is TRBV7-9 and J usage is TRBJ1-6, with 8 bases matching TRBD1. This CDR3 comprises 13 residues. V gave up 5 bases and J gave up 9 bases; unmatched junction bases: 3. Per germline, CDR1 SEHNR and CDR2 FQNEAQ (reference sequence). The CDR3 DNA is TGTGCCAGCAGCGGACAGGGTTTTTCACCCCTCCACTTT. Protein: CASSGQGFSPLHF.

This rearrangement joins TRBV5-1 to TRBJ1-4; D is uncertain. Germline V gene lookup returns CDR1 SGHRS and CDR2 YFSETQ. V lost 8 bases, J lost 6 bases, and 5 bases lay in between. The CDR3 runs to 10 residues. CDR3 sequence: CASIYEKLFF. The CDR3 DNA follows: TGCGCCAGTATTTATGAAAAACTGTTTTTT. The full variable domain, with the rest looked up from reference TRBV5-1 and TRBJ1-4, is KAGVTQTPRYLIKTRGQQVTLSCSPISGHRSVSWYQQTPGQGLQFLFEYFSETQRNKGNFPGRFSGRQFSNSRSEMNVSTLELGDSALYLCASIYEKLFFGSGTQLSVL.

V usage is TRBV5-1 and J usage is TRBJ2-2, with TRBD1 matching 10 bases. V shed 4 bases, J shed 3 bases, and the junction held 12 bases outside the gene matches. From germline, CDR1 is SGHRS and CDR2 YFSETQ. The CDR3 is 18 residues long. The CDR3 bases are TGCGCCAGCAGCATATGGGACAGGGGCGTGGGGGACACCGGGGAGCTGTTTTTT. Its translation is CASSIWDRGVGDTGELFF.

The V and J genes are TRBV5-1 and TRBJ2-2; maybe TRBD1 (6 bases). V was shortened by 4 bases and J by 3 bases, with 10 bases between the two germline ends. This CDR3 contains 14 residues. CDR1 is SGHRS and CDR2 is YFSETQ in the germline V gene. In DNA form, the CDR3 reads TGCGCCAGCAGCCTCCGGACAGACACCGGGGAGCTGTTTTTT. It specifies CASSLRTDTGELFF.

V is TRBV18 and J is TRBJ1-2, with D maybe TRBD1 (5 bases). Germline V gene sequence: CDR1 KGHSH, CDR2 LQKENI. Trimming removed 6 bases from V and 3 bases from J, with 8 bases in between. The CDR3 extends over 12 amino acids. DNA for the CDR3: TGTGCCAGCTCGGGAGGGGACTATGGCTACACCTTC. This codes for CASSGGDYGYTF. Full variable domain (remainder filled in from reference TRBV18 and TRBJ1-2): NAGVMQNPRHLVRRRGQEARLRCSPMKGHSHVYWYRQLPEEGLKFMVYLQKENIIDESGMPKERFSAEFPKEGPSILRIQQVVRGDSAAYFCASSGGDYGYTFGSGTRLTVV.

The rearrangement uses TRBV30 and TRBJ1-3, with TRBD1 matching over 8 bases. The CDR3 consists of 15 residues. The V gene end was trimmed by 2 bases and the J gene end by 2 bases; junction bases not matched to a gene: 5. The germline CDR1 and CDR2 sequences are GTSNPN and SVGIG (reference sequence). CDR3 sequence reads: CAWSPTDRAGNTIYF. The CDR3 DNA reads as TGTGCCTGGAGTCCGACGGACAGGGCTGGAAACACCATATATTTT.

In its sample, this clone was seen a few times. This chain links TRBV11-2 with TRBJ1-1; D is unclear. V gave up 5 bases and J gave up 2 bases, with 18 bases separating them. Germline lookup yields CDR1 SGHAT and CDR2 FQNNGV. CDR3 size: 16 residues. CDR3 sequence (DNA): TGTGCCAGCAGCCCAAACCAACCAGGAAGTAACACTGAAGCTTTCTTT. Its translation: CASSPNQPGSNTEAFF.

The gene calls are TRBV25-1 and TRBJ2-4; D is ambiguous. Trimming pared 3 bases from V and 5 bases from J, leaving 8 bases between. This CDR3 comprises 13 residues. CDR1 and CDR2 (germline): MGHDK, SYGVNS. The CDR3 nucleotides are TGTGCCAGCAGTGACCCGCAGGAAAACATTCAGTACTTC. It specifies CASSDPQENIQYF.

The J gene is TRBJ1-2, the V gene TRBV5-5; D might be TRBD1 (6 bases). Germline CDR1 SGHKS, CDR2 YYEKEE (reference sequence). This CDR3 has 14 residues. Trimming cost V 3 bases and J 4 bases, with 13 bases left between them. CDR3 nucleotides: TGTGCCAGCAGCTACCAATTACAGGGCTATGGCTACACCTTC. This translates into CASSYQLQGYGYTF. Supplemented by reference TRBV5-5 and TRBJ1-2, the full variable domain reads DAGVTQSPTHLIKTRGQQVTLRCSPISGHKSVSWYQQVLGQGPQFIFQYYEKEERGRGNFPDRFSARQFPNYSSELNVNALLLGDSALYLCASSYQLQGYGYTFGSGTRLTVV.

The DNA of the CDR3 is TGTGCCAGCAGCCAACAGGGGGCGCGAGGGGGCTACACCTTC. It codes for CASSQQGARGGYTF. V and J are TRBV5-6 and TRBJ1-2, with 9 bases lining up with TRBD1. Germline V gives CDR1 SGHDT, CDR2 YYEEEE. The CDR3 is 14 residues long. The V segment lost 4 bases and the J segment 8 bases; nucleotides outside the gene matches: 9.

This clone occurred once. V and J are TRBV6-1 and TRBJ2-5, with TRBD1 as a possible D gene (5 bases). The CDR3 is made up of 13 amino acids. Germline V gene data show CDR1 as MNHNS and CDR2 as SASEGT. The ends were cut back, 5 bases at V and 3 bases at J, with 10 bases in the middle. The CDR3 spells CASSQPREETQYF. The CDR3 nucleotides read TGTGCCAGCAGTCAGCCCAGGGAAGAGACCCAGTACTTC.

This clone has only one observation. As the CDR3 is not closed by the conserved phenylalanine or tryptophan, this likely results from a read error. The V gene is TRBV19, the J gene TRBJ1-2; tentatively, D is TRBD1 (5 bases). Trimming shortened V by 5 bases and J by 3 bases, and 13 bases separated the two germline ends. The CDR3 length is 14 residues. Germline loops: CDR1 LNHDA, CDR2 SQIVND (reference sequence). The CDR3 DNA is TGTGCCAGTAGTGGGGGGTCTCATTACTATGGCTACACCCTC. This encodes CASSGGSHYYGYTL.

CDR3 protein: CAWSGPVNEKLFF. In DNA form, the CDR3 reads TGTGCCTGGAGTGGGCCAGTTAATGAAAAACTGTTTTTT. The V gene is TRBV30, the J gene TRBJ1-4; D is ambiguous. Trimming stripped 1 base from V and 4 bases from J, with 7 bases between. The CDR3 consists of 13 residues. Germline V CDR1 and CDR2: GTSNPN, SVGIG (reference sequence).